Listed here are 22 T cell receptor beta chains from one sample, sequenced in a study of T cells expressing NK-cell markers. TCRdb re-called the 5' RACE reads and catalogs CDR3 proteins one per entry, DNA excluded. The listing records 400,000 to 500,000 distinct CDR3 sequences. The sample consisted of blood T cells: a sorted CD56 or NKG2C T cell subset, CD4+ or CD8+ T cells, or bulk PBMC T cells (not recorded which). These receptors all come from a woman aged 18 to 75 in good health.

This chain uses TRBV7-9 with TRBJ2-3. Looked up from germline, CDR1 is SEHNR and CDR2 is FQNEAQ (reference sequence). The CDR3 runs to 13 residues. CDR3 loop: CASSWGFTDTQYF.

The rearrangement links TRBV12-3 or TRBV12-4 to TRBJ1-5; without DNA, the TCRdb call of TRBD1 cannot be checked. The CDR3 extends over 15 amino acids. CDR3 protein: CASRVAGGGDQPQHF.

V usage is TRBV6-4 and J usage is TRBJ2-1; lacking DNA, the TRBD1 call made by TCRdb goes unchecked. Germline CDR1 reads MRHNA; CDR2 reads SNTAGT. This CDR3 has 15 residues. The CDR3 loop is CASSAREGYYNEQFF.

J is TRBJ2-3 and V is TRBV6-2 or TRBV6-3. This CDR3 region has 13 residues. Germline V gives CDR1 MNHEY, CDR2 SVGEGT. The CDR3 is CASSYWVGDTQYF.

This chain uses TRBV20-1 with TRBJ2-1. Germline CDR1 reads DFQATT; CDR2 reads SNEGSKA (reference sequence). The CDR3 sequence is 13 residues long. This CDR3 reads CSAPRVSDNEQFF.

The chain is built from TRBV5-1 and TRBJ2-5. The germline CDR1 and CDR2 sequences are SGHRS and YFSETQ. The CDR3 covers 14 residues. The CDR3 protein is CASSSKSGRETQYF.

The chain combines TRBV5-1 with TRBJ1-2. Germline CDR1 is SGHRS and CDR2 is YFSETQ. The CDR3 is 14 amino acids. The CDR3 loop reads CASSLEGVPYGYTF.

V is TRBV20-1 and J is TRBJ1-6; TCRdb's D call of TRBD1 is untestable without DNA. The CDR3 sequence is 15 residues long. Germline-derived CDR1 and CDR2 are DFQATT and SNEGSKA (reference sequence). The CDR3 loop is CSASTGQGSDSPLHF.

This chain joins TRBV20-1 and TRBJ2-1; TCRdb designates TRBD2, a call that cannot be tested without DNA. The germline CDR1 and CDR2 sequences are DFQATT and SNEGSKA (reference sequence). This CDR3 has 17 residues. CDR3 loop: CSATPSGGDTLLDEQFF.

The chain is built from TRBV5-1 and TRBJ2-3. The CDR3 length is 13 residues. CDR1 is SGHRS and CDR2 is YFSETQ in the germline V gene. The CDR3 region is CASGQWGSDTQYF.

CDR3 sequence reads: CAWGGGSVVLEQYF. This chain links TRBV30 with TRBJ2-7. Germline CDR1 is GTSNPN and CDR2 is SVGIG (reference sequence). This CDR3 region has 14 residues.

The J gene is TRBJ2-7, the V gene TRBV15; the D call from TCRdb, TRBD2, cannot be confirmed without DNA. CDR1 is LNHNV, CDR2 YYDKDF, per germline (reference sequence). The CDR3 runs to 16 residues. This CDR3 reads CATSRDTSGGTYEQYF.

This chain joins TRBV27 and TRBJ2-2; TCRdb names TRBD2, which stays unverified in the absence of DNA. The CDR3 is 14 residues long. CDR1 and CDR2 from the germline V gene are MNHEY and SMNVEV (reference sequence). CDR3 amino acids: CASQLGSNTGELFF.

The J gene is TRBJ2-5, the V gene TRBV7-9. Germline V gene data show CDR1 as SEHNR and CDR2 as FQNEAQ (reference sequence). The CDR3 is made up of 15 amino acids. This chain's CDR3 is CASSPRLDGEETQYF.

V and J are TRBV9 and TRBJ2-2; no DNA is available, so the TRBD2 call from TCRdb remains unchecked. Germline CDR1 is SGDLS and CDR2 is YYNGEE. The CDR3 is 18 amino acids. The CDR3 region is CASSGARFSGTDTGELFF. Supplemented by reference TRBV9 and TRBJ2-2, the full variable domain reads DSGVTQTPKHLITATGQRVTLRCSPRSGDLSVYWYQQSLDQGLQFLIQYYNGEERAKGNILERFSAQQFPDLHSELNLSSLELGDSALYFCASSGARFSGTDTGELFFGEGSRLTVL.

The chain recombines TRBV12-3 or TRBV12-4 with TRBJ2-2; TCRdb gives TRBD2 as the D gene, but with no DNA this cannot be confirmed. The CDR3 loop spans 14 amino acids. The CDR3 loop is CASSRFLNTGELFF.

V usage is TRBV29-1 and J usage is TRBJ2-2. This CDR3 spans 12 amino acids. Per germline, CDR1 SQVTM and CDR2 ANQGSEA. This CDR3 reads CSPVLGSGELFF.

This sequence joins TRBV28 and TRBJ1-1. The germline gives CDR1 MDHEN, CDR2 SYDVKM. The CDR3 has 18 amino acids. The CDR3 region is CASSLSDIFGAPNTEAFF.

V is TRBV20-1 and J is TRBJ1-2; the D call from TCRdb, TRBD1, cannot be confirmed without DNA. Germline CDR1 is DFQATT and CDR2 is SNEGSKA (reference sequence). The CDR3 has 11 residues. The CDR3 sequence is CSAGTGGGYTF.

The CDR3 sequence is CASSYSAGSYEQYF. This chain joins TRBV6-2 or TRBV6-3 and TRBJ2-7; TCRdb calls TRBD2, which cannot be checked without DNA. This CDR3 is 14 amino acids long. Germline CDR1 is MNHEY and CDR2 is SVGEGT.

The CDR3: CASLPKVSVSYNEQFF. The chain is built from TRBV12-3 or TRBV12-4 and TRBJ2-1; TCRdb's assignment of TRBD1 cannot be checked, as there is no DNA. The CDR3 loop spans 16 amino acids.

The J gene is TRBJ2-1, the V gene TRBV7-9; TCRdb outputs TRBD2, but without DNA this stays unchecked. Germline CDR1 and CDR2: SEHNR and FQNEAQ (reference sequence). This CDR3 region has 15 residues. CDR3: CASSSTGWAYNEQFF.